This T cell receptor beta chain was recorded in a study of T cell repertoires in cytomegalovirus infection. Study background: Evidence of both CMV infection and a matching HLA type came from public TCR beta signatures.

Study results and limitations: HLA-C-restricted TCR beta clonotypes specific for CMV led the ex vivo response. People with CMV and the relevant HLA were identified by cumulative public TCR beta family frequency.

MiXCR, applied by TCRdb to the reads, yields one record per CDR3 protein. The repertoire holds hundreds of thousands of distinct CDR3 sequences, about 7% seen once, with around 6.9% in the top ten. This clonotype came up many times. Its antigen is not known. Germline V lookup: CDR1 SGHDN, CDR2 FVKESK. The V and J ends lost 4 bases and 10 bases, in that order; junction bases with no gene match: 4. This CDR3 comprises 13 residues. The rearrangement uses TRBV14 and TRBJ1-1; TRBD1 agrees at 12 bases. This clonotype was sampled from a human donor in good health (CMV status not recorded). Some clones in this sample may be carry-over from other donors' samples. The sample taken for sequencing was PBMCs. CDR3 region: CASSPGQGAPAFF. In nucleotides, the CDR3 is TGTGCCAGCAGCCCGGGACAGGGGGCCCCAGCTTTCTTT. Drawing the rest from reference TRBV14 and TRBJ1-1, the complete variable domain is EAGVTQFPSHSVIEKGQTVTLRCDPISGHDNLYWYRRVMGKEIKFLLHFVKESKQDESGMPNNRFLAERTGGTYSTLKVQPAELEDSGVYFCASSPGQGAPAFFGQGTRLTVV.